The 20 T cell receptor delta chains reported below all come from one sample, sequenced in a study of gamma-delta T cells after stem cell transplantation (dated by TCRdb to 2016 to 2017). The library was built by means of RT-PCR. The data were produced on an Illumina MiSeq. In TCRdb, clones were called once more from the public reads by CATT, and rows of identical DNA were later combined. A total of roughly 1,300 delta-chain clones appear in this sample, more than 2.5% of them only once. Of the sample, about 40% falls within the top ten clones. What was sequenced was gamma-delta T cells. The receptor source for this set is a human donor. It is not recorded whose cells these are; they may come from a transplant donor.

Details on this clone: A far more abundant clone sits one base away, making this likely a read error. The sample holds other DNA sequences that translate to the same CDR3. This chain links TRDV1 with TRDJ1; TRDD3 agrees at 7 bases. The CDR3 is 18 residues long. Germline CDR1 reads TSWWSYY; CDR2 reads QGS. The CDR3 protein is CALGGVWGVTGYTDKLIF. The CDR3 DNA sequence: TGCGCTCTTGGGGGAGTCTGGGGCGTTACTGGGTATACCGATAAACTCATCTTT.

This clone was seen only a few times. TCRdb has a much larger clone's protein, which differs at residue 4 from the translation of this DNA, likely because of a read error; what is shown is the protein translated from the DNA. J is TRDJ1 and V is TRDV2; tentatively, D is TRDD3 (5 bases). Per the germline V gene, CDR1 is GEAIGNYY and CDR2 is EKD. There are 17 residues in the CDR3. The V and J ends lost 5 bases and 2 bases respectively, with 23 bases between them. In nucleotides, the CDR3 is TGTGCCTGTGGCACGTGGGCCCCCGACGGGGGGACCGATAAACTCATCTTT. It yields the protein CACGTWAPDGGTDKLIF.

Points on this clone: This is likely an artifact of a read error, given a far larger clone one base away. Other DNA sequences in this specimen translate into the identical CDR3. The chain has TRDV2 and TRDJ1; 9 positions match TRDD3. Germline trimming cut 7 bases from V and 1 base from J; bases unmatched to any gene: 9. This CDR3 spans 15 amino acids. Germline V CDR1 and CDR2: GEAIGNYY, EKD. The DNA of the CDR3 is TGTGCCTGCATGGCTTTGGGGGATAGCACCGATAAACTCATCTTT. Encoded protein: CACMALGDSTDKLIF.

This clone was observed a few times. The protein held in TCRdb is that of a much larger clone and does not match this DNA's translation at residue 5, likely because of a read error; the protein shown is translated from the DNA. The chain has TRDV3 and TRDJ1; D uncertain. The CDR3 is made up of 24 amino acids. The V end lost 2 bases, the J end lost 0 bases, and 43 bases lay between the germline ends. The germline V gene has CDR1 TVYSNPD and CDR2 GDNSRS (reference sequence). The CDR3 DNA follows: TGTGCCTTTGTGGCGACCGTTACCTTTGTCTTCAATTCACTCCCAATTCAGGACACCGATAAACTCATCTTT. Its translation is CAFVATVTFVFNSLPIQDTDKLIF.

Comment on this clone: TCRdb records a much larger clone's protein for this DNA, with a difference at residue 11 that likely arises from a read error; the protein given is the translation of the DNA. This chain uses TRDV1 with TRDJ2; 8 nucleotides line up with TRDD3. Germline V CDR1 and CDR2: TSWWSYY, QGS. This CDR3 region has 22 residues. Trimming removed 5 bases from V and 7 bases from J; junction bases left unmatched: 30. DNA of the CDR3: TGTGCTCTTGGGAACAGTGTCTGGGGTTACAGTTACTGGGGGGTTGGGGAAGCACAACTCTTCTTT. Encoded protein: CALGNSVWGYSYWGVGEAQLFF.

By sample share, this clone is hyperexpanded. This CDR3 is also generated by other DNA sequences in the sample. V and J are TRDV2 and TRDJ1; no firm D call. In germline, CDR1 is GEAIGNYY, CDR2 EKD. The V gene lost 1 base and the J gene lost 0 bases, with 23 bases spanning the gap. The CDR3 is 19 amino acids. CDR3 DNA sequence: TGTGCCTGTGACACGGTAACGAATGGTGTGGAGACGTACACCGATAAACTCATCTTT. The encoded protein is CACDTVTNGVETYTDKLIF.

Regarding this clone: A far larger clone lies a single base away; this is likely a read error. This same CDR3 is encoded by further DNA sequences in the sample. The V gene is TRDV3, the J gene TRDJ1, with 13 bases aligning to TRDD3. The CDR3 loop spans 16 amino acids. Germline assignment: CDR1 TVYSNPD and CDR2 GDNSRS (reference sequence). The CDR3 nucleotides read TGTGCCTCCCGAACTGGGGGATACGTGAGAACCGATAAACTCATCTTC. Its protein product is CASRTGGYVRTDKLIF.

This clone was counted only a few times. This is likely an artifact of a read error, given a far larger clone one base away. The sample has other DNA sequences that encode this CDR3 too. This chain links TRDV2 with TRDJ1; 13 bases fit TRDD3. Per germline, CDR1 GEAIGNYY and CDR2 EKD. This CDR3 is 15 amino acids long. CDR3 DNA: TGTGCCTGCACACTGGGGGATACGTACACCGATAAGCTCATCTTT. Its protein product is CACTLGDTYTDKLIF.

This clone is labeled as medium-sized. A far larger clone is one nucleotide away, so this likely arose from a read error. Other DNA variants within this sample encode the same CDR3. This CDR3 reads CACDARGIADKLIF. In nucleotides, the CDR3 is TGTGCCTGTGACGCCCGGGGGATAGCCGATAAACTCATCTTT. The chain has TRDV2 and TRDJ1, with 8 bases that match TRDD3. This CDR3 has 14 residues. The V gene end was trimmed by 3 bases and the J gene end by 3 bases; junction bases not matched to a gene: 5. From germline, CDR1 is GEAIGNYY and CDR2 EKD.

By frequency in the sample, this clone is large. This CDR3 is also generated by other DNA sequences in the sample. The J gene is TRDJ1, the V gene TRAV29/DV5; the match to TRDD3 covers 11 bases. With 5 bases clipped from V and 2 bases from J, the junction kept 20 bases outside the gene matches. Per germline, CDR1 NSMFDY and CDR2 ISSIKDK. There are 19 residues in the CDR3. The CDR3 DNA reads TGTGCAGCTGCGCCTTCCTTGGGGGATACGCCCCACCTGACCGATAAACTCATCTTT. It yields the protein CAAAPSLGDTPHLTDKLIF. The variable domain in full, with the rest retrieved from reference TRAV29/DV5 and TRDJ1, is DQQVKQNSPSLSVQEGRISILNCDYTNSMFDYFLWYKKYPAEGPTFLISISSIKDKNEDGRFTVFLNKSAKHLSLHIVPSQPGDSAVYFCAAAPSLGDTPHLTDKLIFGKGTRVTVEP.

This clone was recorded a few times. A far larger clone is only one base removed, so a read error is likely. In the same sample, other DNA sequences code for this CDR3. J is TRDJ1 and V is TRDV2, with 8 bases aligning to TRDD3. Germline-derived CDR1 and CDR2 are GEAIGNYY and EKD. CDR3 length: 17 residues. The V segment lost 3 bases and the J segment 0 bases; nucleotides outside the gene matches: 11. The CDR3 here is CACDPTGDTPYTDKLIF. In DNA form, the CDR3 reads TGTGCCTGTGACCCCACCGGGGATACCCCTTACACCGATAAACTCATCTTT.

Relative to its sample, this clone is medium-sized. The chain recombines TRDV1 with TRDJ1; D may match TRDD2 or TRDD3 (6 bases each). The germline V gene has CDR1 TSWWSYY and CDR2 QGS. Trimming took 4 bases from V and 0 from J, leaving 21 bases between them. CDR3 size: 18 residues. The CDR3 reads CALGVLLRTGPYTDKLIF. The CDR3 DNA reads as TGTGCTCTTGGGGTCCTACTACGTACTGGGCCCTACACCGATAAACTCATCTTT.

This clone has more than one count but fewer than ten. Only one base separates this from a far larger clonotype, so it likely reflects a read error. Within the sample, other DNA sequences also encode this same CDR3. The V and J genes are TRDV2 and TRDJ1, with D perhaps assigned TRDD2 or TRDD3 (5 bases each). Germline CDR1 GEAIGNYY, CDR2 EKD. CDR3 size: 16 residues. In nucleotides, the CDR3 is TGTGCCTGTGACACCTGGGGACTTACCTACACCGATAAACTAATCTTT. This sequence encodes CACDTWGLTYTDKLIF.

This clone is labeled hyperexpanded. The sample has other DNA sequences that encode this CDR3 too. The V gene is TRDV1, the J gene TRDJ1, with 9 bases fitting TRDD3. CDR1 and CDR2 from the germline V gene are TSWWSYY and QGS. This CDR3 spans 24 amino acids. The J segment lost 0 bases and the V segment lost 2 bases, leaving 28 bases of the junction unmatched. The CDR3 DNA reads as TGTGCTCTTGGGGAAAGGCGTTCCTCACGGTCCTTCCTTACTGGGGGAAAGTACACCGATAAACTCATCTTT. Its protein is CALGERRSSRSFLTGGKYTDKLIF.

On this clone itself: Given a far larger clone just one base away, this is likely a sequencing read error. Other DNA sequences from this sample encode an identical CDR3 as well. This sequence joins TRDV2 and TRDJ3, with D possibly being TRDD2 (6 bases). The CDR3 consists of 19 residues. V lost 0 bases to trimming and J lost 0 bases, with 14 bases between them. Germline V lookup: CDR1 GEAIGNYY, CDR2 EKD. CDR3 amino acids: CACDTFSYQGSWDTRQMFF. For the CDR3, the DNA is TGTGCCTGTGACACCTTCTCCTACCAGGGCTCCTGGGACACCCGACAGATGTTTTTC.

This clone showed up many times. The chain employs TRDV3 and TRDJ1; D not certain. V was clipped by 2 bases and J by 9 bases, with 16 bases between them. The CDR3 is 12 residues long. CDR1 is TVYSNPD, CDR2 GDNSRS, per germline (reference sequence). The chain's CDR3 is CAFARRTSELIF. CDR3 DNA: TGTGCCTTTGCCCGCCGTACTTCGGAACTCATCTTT.

By frequency in the sample, this clone is medium-sized (0.01 to 0.1%). V usage is TRDV3 and J usage is TRDJ1; D gene ambiguous. The length of the CDR3 is 18 residues. Trimming took off 1 base at V and 3 bases at J, with 27 bases between the two ends. CDR1 and CDR2 from the germline V gene are TVYSNPD and GDNSRS (reference sequence). Here the CDR3 DNA reads TGTGCCTTTATCGTTGGTCAACTGCTCCGGATTTGGTCCGATAAACTCATCTTT. This encodes CAFIVGQLLRIWSDKLIF. The full variable domain, rest sourced from reference TRDV3 and TRDJ1, is CDKVTQSSPDQTVASGSEVVLLCTYDTVYSNPDLFWYRIRPDYSFQFVFYGDNSRSEGADFTQGRFSVKHILTQKAFHLVISPVRTEDSATYYCAFIVGQLLRIWSDKLIFGKGTRVTVEP.

On this clone itself: With only one base between it and a far larger clone, this is likely a read error. Other DNA sequences in the same sample also yield this CDR3. This rearrangement joins TRDV1 to TRDJ3; TRDD3 aligns across 8 bases. The CDR3 extends over 24 amino acids. Germline assignment: CDR1 TSWWSYY and CDR2 QGS. CDR3 nucleotides: TGTGCCCTTGGGGCCCTAGTATCTACACTTACTGGGGGTCTTAGCTCCTGGGACACCCGACAGATGTTTTTC. Its protein product is CALGALVSTLTGGLSSWDTRQMFF.

This clone turned up a few times. A read error is likely here: a far larger clone is one base away. Other DNA sequences within the sample encode an identical CDR3. The chain recombines TRDV2 with TRDJ1, with 7 bases that match TRDD3. The CDR3 runs 18 residues. CDR1 GEAIGNYY and CDR2 EKD come from the germline V gene. This CDR3 is CACDTRVRGLGDTDKLIF. CDR3 in DNA: TGTGCCTGCGACACCAGGGTACGAGGGCTGGGGGACACCGATAAACTCATCTTT.

On this clone: The TCRdb protein comes from a much larger clone and disagrees with this DNA's translation at residue 11, likely due to a read error; the protein given here is derived from the DNA. The genes are TRDV1 and TRDJ1; 7 bases match TRDD3. This CDR3 is 17 amino acids long. Trimming took 1 base from V and 3 from J; bases not matched to a gene: 11. The germline V gene has CDR1 TSWWSYY and CDR2 QGS. Here the CDR3 reads CALGERTPLGGPDKLIF. The CDR3 DNA follows: TGTGCTCTTGGGGAACGAACCCCGCTGGGGGGCCCCGATAAACTCATCTTT.